These T cell receptor beta chains were read from a single sample in a study of shared clonotypes between healthy human individuals. The data were produced by immunoSEQ multiplex PCR, yet TCRdb's version contains in-frame clones alone and is incomplete. The table has about 680,000 clones, approximately 73% seen once; the top ten hold around 2%. The sample taken for sequencing was memory CD4+ T cells sorted from blood. These receptors were obtained from a woman aged 30 to 39 in good health. Both conserved end residues are part of each CDR3. A D gene is named only where the DNA matches it firmly. The listing skips clone size in some rows; elsewhere it reads once, few, many or a size class.

CDR3nt: TGTGCCAGCACACCCAGGGATAGCTATGGCTACACCTTC
CDR3aa: CASTPRDSYGYTF
abundance: -
v_gene: TRBV25-1
d_gene: -
j_gene: TRBJ1-2

CDR3nt: TGTGCCAGCAGCCCCAGGACAGGGACAGCTTTCTTT
CDR3aa: CASSPRTGTAFF
abundance: -
v_gene: TRBV11-2
d_gene: TRBD1
j_gene: TRBJ1-1

CDR3nt: TGTGCCAGCAGCCTTTCAGGCGGAGAAAAACTGTTTTTT
CDR3aa: CASSLSGGEKLFF
abundance: many
v_gene: TRBV11-2
d_gene: -
j_gene: TRBJ1-4

CDR3nt: TGCGCCAGCACCACAGGGTCTTCTGGCTACACCTTC
CDR3aa: CASTTGSSGYTF
abundance: -
v_gene: TRBV5-1
d_gene: -
j_gene: TRBJ1-2

CDR3nt: TGCGCCAGCAGCCTTAGACTAGCGGGAGATCCGACAGAGACCCAGTACTTC
CDR3aa: CASSLRLAGDPTETQYF
abundance: many
v_gene: TRBV5-1
d_gene: TRBD2
j_gene: TRBJ2-5

CDR3nt: TGTGCCAGCAGCTTAGCGCTAACCTACGAGCAGTACTTC
CDR3aa: CASSLALTYEQYF
abundance: -
v_gene: TRBV7-9
d_gene: -
j_gene: TRBJ2-7

CDR3nt: TGTGCCAGCAGATTACGACGGGAAGGCACTGGAAACACCATATATTTT
CDR3aa: CASRLRREGTGNTIYF
abundance: -
v_gene: TRBV28
d_gene: -
j_gene: TRBJ1-3

CDR3nt: TGCGCCAGCAGGAGCGAGGGACAGGGAAATGAGCAGTTCTTC
CDR3aa: CASRSEGQGNEQFF
abundance: -
v_gene: TRBV5-1
d_gene: TRBD1
j_gene: TRBJ2-1

CDR3nt: TGCGCCAGCAGTGAGTCGAGAGGCTACACAGATACGCAGTATTTT
CDR3aa: CASSESRGYTDTQYF
abundance: -
v_gene: TRBV10-1
d_gene: -
j_gene: TRBJ2-3

CDR3nt: TGTGCCAGCTGTGCCGGAGATAGCCAGCCCCAGCATTTT
CDR3aa: CASCAGDSQPQHF
abundance: -
v_gene: TRBV2
d_gene: -
j_gene: TRBJ1-5

CDR3nt: TGTGCCAGCAGTGTGATTTTGGGGACAGGGGTACAAGAGACCCAGTACTTC
CDR3aa: CASSVILGTGVQETQYF
abundance: -
v_gene: TRBV2
d_gene: TRBD1
j_gene: TRBJ2-5

CDR3nt: TGTGCCAGCAGGTCCTCCGGGGGGGCTCTTAATGAGCAGTTCTTC
CDR3aa: CASRSSGGALNEQFF
abundance: -
v_gene: TRBV9
d_gene: TRBD2
j_gene: TRBJ2-1

CDR3nt: TGTGCCAGCAGCTTAGGAGACAGGGCGGGCACTGAAGCTTTCTTT
CDR3aa: CASSLGDRAGTEAFF
abundance: -
v_gene: TRBV7-9
d_gene: TRBD1
j_gene: TRBJ1-1

CDR3nt: TGTGCCAGCAGCTCATCGGGGTGGGGGAGTAGTACCTACGAGCAGTACTTC
CDR3aa: CASSSSGWGSSTYEQYF
abundance: -
v_gene: TRBV11-2
d_gene: -
j_gene: TRBJ2-7

CDR3nt: TGTGCCAGCAGCTTGGGGGGGAACACCGGGGAGCTGTTTTTT
CDR3aa: CASSLGGNTGELFF
abundance: few
v_gene: TRBV11-3
d_gene: -
j_gene: TRBJ2-2

CDR3nt: TGTGCCAGCAACAGGGGTGAAGCTTTCTTT
CDR3aa: CASNRGEAFF
abundance: -
v_gene: TRBV6-1
d_gene: TRBD1
j_gene: TRBJ1-1

CDR3nt: TGTGCCAGCAGCCGGCGGGAGGGCCGTGATACGCAGTATTTT
CDR3aa: CASSRREGRDTQYF
abundance: -
v_gene: TRBV7-6
d_gene: TRBD2
j_gene: TRBJ2-3

CDR3nt: TGTGCCAGCAGCCAAGACAGGATCAACGCTGAAGCTTTCTTT
CDR3aa: CASSQDRINAEAFF
abundance: once
v_gene: TRBV4-2
d_gene: -
j_gene: TRBJ1-1

CDR3nt: TGTGCCAGCAGCAGGGACAGCACAGATACGCAGTATTTT
CDR3aa: CASSRDSTDTQYF
abundance: -
v_gene: TRBV6-4
d_gene: -
j_gene: TRBJ2-3

CDR3nt: TGTGCCAGCAAACCTACACAGCAAAAAAACATTCAGTACTTC
CDR3aa: CASKPTQQKNIQYF
abundance: -
v_gene: TRBV2
d_gene: -
j_gene: TRBJ2-4

CDR3nt: TGTGCCAGCAGCTGGAAGACGGGAGGGTACAATGAGCAGTTCTTC
CDR3aa: CASSWKTGGYNEQFF
abundance: once
v_gene: TRBV7-9
d_gene: TRBD2
j_gene: TRBJ2-1

CDR3nt: TGTGCCAGCAGCTCAGGAGGACAGGGCCTCACGCAGTATTTT
CDR3aa: CASSSGGQGLTQYF
abundance: -
v_gene: TRBV5-4
d_gene: TRBD1
j_gene: TRBJ2-3

CDR3nt: TGTGCCAGCAAAGCCTACGAGCAGTACTTC
CDR3aa: CASKAYEQYF
abundance: once
v_gene: TRBV2
d_gene: -
j_gene: TRBJ2-7

CDR3nt: TGTGCCAGCAAAGCTGGGGGCGAGGGCAATCAGCCCCAGCATTTT
CDR3aa: CASKAGGEGNQPQHF
abundance: -
v_gene: TRBV28
d_gene: -
j_gene: TRBJ1-5

CDR3nt: TGTGCCAGCAGTGAATTACGCGGCGGGAGCTCCTACGAGCAGTACTTC
CDR3aa: CASSELRGGSSYEQYF
abundance: -
v_gene: TRBV25-1
d_gene: TRBD2
j_gene: TRBJ2-7

CDR3nt: TGTGCCAGCAGCCTGGGTGGGGGGGTCGAAGCTTTCTTT
CDR3aa: CASSLGGGVEAFF
abundance: -
v_gene: TRBV9
d_gene: -
j_gene: TRBJ1-1

CDR3nt: TGTGCCAGCAGCTTCAGCAGGGATGGGCGAGACACCTTC
CDR3aa: CASSFSRDGRDTF
abundance: -
v_gene: TRBV5-4
d_gene: -
j_gene: TRBJ1-2

CDR3nt: TGTGCCAGCAGTGACGGGTTCAGGGGGAAGACCCAGTACTTC
CDR3aa: CASSDGFRGKTQYF
abundance: once
v_gene: TRBV6-1
d_gene: TRBD1
j_gene: TRBJ2-5

CDR3nt: TGTGCCAGCACCACAGGGGGCTTTTGGGGCTACACCTTC
CDR3aa: CASTTGGFWGYTF
abundance: -
v_gene: TRBV2
d_gene: TRBD1
j_gene: TRBJ1-2

CDR3nt: TGTGCCAGCAGTCTCACAGGGCCCCAAGAGACCCAGTACTTC
CDR3aa: CASSLTGPQETQYF
abundance: -
v_gene: TRBV6-5
d_gene: -
j_gene: TRBJ2-5

CDR3nt: TGTGCCAGCAGCCCCCGACGAGTCTCTAGGAACACTGAAGCTTTCTTT
CDR3aa: CASSPRRVSRNTEAFF
abundance: -
v_gene: TRBV7-2
d_gene: -
j_gene: TRBJ1-1

CDR3nt: TGTGCCAGCAGTGGACTAGCGGGTGGACACAATGAGCAGTTCTTC
CDR3aa: CASSGLAGGHNEQFF
abundance: -
v_gene: TRBV6-1
d_gene: TRBD2
j_gene: TRBJ2-1

CDR3nt: TGTGCCAGTAGTATAGGGGACAACTATGGCTACACCTTC
CDR3aa: CASSIGDNYGYTF
abundance: -
v_gene: TRBV19
d_gene: -
j_gene: TRBJ1-2

CDR3nt: TGTGCCAGCAGCCCGACAGGGTTCACCGGGGAGCTGTTTTTT
CDR3aa: CASSPTGFTGELFF
abundance: few
v_gene: TRBV5-6
d_gene: TRBD1
j_gene: TRBJ2-2

CDR3nt: TGTGCCAGCAGCTTAGGATTCGCAGATACGCAGTATTTT
CDR3aa: CASSLGFADTQYF
abundance: -
v_gene: TRBV7-9
d_gene: -
j_gene: TRBJ2-3

CDR3nt: TGTGCCAGCAGTCTTGGACTAGCAGATTACGAGCAGTACTTC
CDR3aa: CASSLGLADYEQYF
abundance: once
v_gene: TRBV6-5
d_gene: TRBD2
j_gene: TRBJ2-7

CDR3nt: TGTGCCAGTAGTAAGATCGGGATGGGAGAGCAGTACTTC
CDR3aa: CASSKIGMGEQYF
abundance: -
v_gene: TRBV19
d_gene: -
j_gene: TRBJ2-7

CDR3nt: TGTGCCTGGACGGGGGGCTCGGGAAACACCATATATTTT
CDR3aa: CAWTGGSGNTIYF
abundance: -
v_gene: TRBV30
d_gene: -
j_gene: TRBJ1-3